This TCR beta chain was retrieved from a study of T cell responses to AZD1222 COVID-19 vaccine (dated by TCRdb to the early 2020s). Background for the entire study: Because spike-specific TCR depth and breadth did not differ between the two schedules, AZD1222 recipients who got a second dose at roughly 4 weeks were pooled with those who got a second dose at roughly 12 weeks. TCR sequencing was performed for some 250 trial participants, of whom about 200 were given two doses of AZD1222 and some 26 were given two doses of MenACWY control vaccine. Trial participants were enrolled by age into subgroups of 18-55, 56-69 and 70-plus years, and 148, 28 and 57 TCR-sequenced participants, respectively, were included in these subgroups.

In the case of this clone: The target of this receptor is not known. Base qualities are missing; no much larger clone stands one base away.

According to the germline V gene (reference sequence), CDR1 reads MNHEY and CDR2 reads SMNVEV. The CDR3 sequence holds 15 residues, the cysteine and phenylalanine included. The read is trimmed to its CDR3 DNA, 45 bases read in frame from base 1. The V end loses 3 bases and the J end loses 4 bases, and a stretch of 13 bases separates them. Study-level results and caveats: Epitopes outside the regions mutated in the B.1.351 and B.1.1.7 variants were reportedly recognized by nearly half of the unique spike-specific TCRs. The 56-69-year group was small, and its depth increase did not reach significance, likely because of low power. CD4 TCRs associated with the vaccine covered the entire spike protein, and the dominant responses were in regions 160-218 and 743-854. Only a handful of AZD1222 recipients were SARS-CoV-2 seropositive at baseline, limiting conclusions about previously exposed vaccinees. Because no day 14 peak-response samples were available, the repertoires could be characterized only after the peak T cell response. Spike-specific TCR breadth and depth rose significantly after two AZD1222 doses compared with day 0 and with MenACWY recipients. Participants were mostly white British, with more females than males. The authors suggested clonal diversity may have been underestimated.

The CDR3 regions of human TCRbeta chains were subjected to immunosequencing. In the source study's methods: Repertoire TCRs were checked for matches against a reference library of SARS-CoV-2-specific TCRs that had been generated using the MIRA antigen-specificity platform. Breadth was defined as the fraction of unique TCRs that were SARS-CoV-2-associated. Depth was defined as the fraction of total T cells that were SARS-CoV-2-associated. Using the MIRA data, each spike-specific TCR was mapped to the spike region that the TCR reacts to and placed in a CD4 or CD8 class. Log10-transformed breadth and depth values were compared by one-way ANOVA with Sidak's multiple comparisons tests. TCRdb re-hosts the immuneACCESS table, in-frame sequences only. Its copies lack some clones; in the studies checked, an unresolved V gene accounts for under half of them, and the cause for the rest is not known. V, J and clone size reflect that table, while D and trimming were determined from the DNA. This sample comprises about 140,000 clones, 80% to 90% of them detected only once. The ten largest clones add up to less than 7% of the sample.

The time point label for this specimen denotes: baseline before first vaccination. Samples from vaccinated people were obtained from the UK trials COV001 and COV002, which included a single-blind randomized controlled phase 2/3 trial of AZD1222 (ChAdOx1 nCoV-19) in healthy adults. Trial participant PBMC samples were collected at day 0 and day 28 after the second dose for TCRbeta chain sequencing. The material sequenced was peripheral blood, taken on day 0 of AZD1222 vaccination. This clonotype was sampled from an adult in good health. The chain couples TRBV27 to TRBJ2-1; the D region possibly corresponds to TRBD2 (5 bases align). The CDR3 protein is CASSFGSSFYNEQFF. The DNA sequence is TGTGCCAGCAGTTTTGGGAGCAGCTTTTACAATGAGCAGTTCTTC.